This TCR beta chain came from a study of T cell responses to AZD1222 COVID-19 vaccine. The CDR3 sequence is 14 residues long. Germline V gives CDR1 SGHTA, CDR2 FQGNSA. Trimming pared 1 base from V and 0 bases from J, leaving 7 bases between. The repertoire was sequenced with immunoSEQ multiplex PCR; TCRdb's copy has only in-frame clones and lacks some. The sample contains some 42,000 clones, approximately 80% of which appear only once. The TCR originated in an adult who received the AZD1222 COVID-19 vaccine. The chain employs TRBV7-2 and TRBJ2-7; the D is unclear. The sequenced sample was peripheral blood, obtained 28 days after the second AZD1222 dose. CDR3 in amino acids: CASSLEATSYEQYF. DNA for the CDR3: TGTGCCAGCAGCTTAGAGGCTACCTCCTACGAGCAGTACTTC.